This record covers a single T cell receptor beta chain. No antigen is known for it. The primer mix had 60 Vbeta and 13 Jbeta primers. Profiled with immunoSEQ multiplex PCR; TCRdb holds only in-frame clones, not every one. In the table there are some 110,000 clones, nearly 75% of which are singletons. The CDR3 totals 15 residues. The V end lost 0 bases, the J end lost 8 bases, and 13 bases lay between the germline ends. Germline CDR1 is ENHRY and CDR2 is SYGVKD. These data originate in a study of cytomegalovirus exposure and HLA in healthy donors. Study-level results: Roughly uniform sequencing depth across donors was assumed, possibly incorrectly.

The chain employs TRBV10-3 and TRBJ1-4; D ambiguous. This clonotype originated in a man aged 25-45 years in good health and CMV-seropositive. Sequenced input: PBMCs. The CDR3 nucleotides read TGTGCCATCAGTGAGTCGGAACTATTGGTGGAAAAACTGTTTTTT. Amino acid sequence: CAISESELLVEKLFF.